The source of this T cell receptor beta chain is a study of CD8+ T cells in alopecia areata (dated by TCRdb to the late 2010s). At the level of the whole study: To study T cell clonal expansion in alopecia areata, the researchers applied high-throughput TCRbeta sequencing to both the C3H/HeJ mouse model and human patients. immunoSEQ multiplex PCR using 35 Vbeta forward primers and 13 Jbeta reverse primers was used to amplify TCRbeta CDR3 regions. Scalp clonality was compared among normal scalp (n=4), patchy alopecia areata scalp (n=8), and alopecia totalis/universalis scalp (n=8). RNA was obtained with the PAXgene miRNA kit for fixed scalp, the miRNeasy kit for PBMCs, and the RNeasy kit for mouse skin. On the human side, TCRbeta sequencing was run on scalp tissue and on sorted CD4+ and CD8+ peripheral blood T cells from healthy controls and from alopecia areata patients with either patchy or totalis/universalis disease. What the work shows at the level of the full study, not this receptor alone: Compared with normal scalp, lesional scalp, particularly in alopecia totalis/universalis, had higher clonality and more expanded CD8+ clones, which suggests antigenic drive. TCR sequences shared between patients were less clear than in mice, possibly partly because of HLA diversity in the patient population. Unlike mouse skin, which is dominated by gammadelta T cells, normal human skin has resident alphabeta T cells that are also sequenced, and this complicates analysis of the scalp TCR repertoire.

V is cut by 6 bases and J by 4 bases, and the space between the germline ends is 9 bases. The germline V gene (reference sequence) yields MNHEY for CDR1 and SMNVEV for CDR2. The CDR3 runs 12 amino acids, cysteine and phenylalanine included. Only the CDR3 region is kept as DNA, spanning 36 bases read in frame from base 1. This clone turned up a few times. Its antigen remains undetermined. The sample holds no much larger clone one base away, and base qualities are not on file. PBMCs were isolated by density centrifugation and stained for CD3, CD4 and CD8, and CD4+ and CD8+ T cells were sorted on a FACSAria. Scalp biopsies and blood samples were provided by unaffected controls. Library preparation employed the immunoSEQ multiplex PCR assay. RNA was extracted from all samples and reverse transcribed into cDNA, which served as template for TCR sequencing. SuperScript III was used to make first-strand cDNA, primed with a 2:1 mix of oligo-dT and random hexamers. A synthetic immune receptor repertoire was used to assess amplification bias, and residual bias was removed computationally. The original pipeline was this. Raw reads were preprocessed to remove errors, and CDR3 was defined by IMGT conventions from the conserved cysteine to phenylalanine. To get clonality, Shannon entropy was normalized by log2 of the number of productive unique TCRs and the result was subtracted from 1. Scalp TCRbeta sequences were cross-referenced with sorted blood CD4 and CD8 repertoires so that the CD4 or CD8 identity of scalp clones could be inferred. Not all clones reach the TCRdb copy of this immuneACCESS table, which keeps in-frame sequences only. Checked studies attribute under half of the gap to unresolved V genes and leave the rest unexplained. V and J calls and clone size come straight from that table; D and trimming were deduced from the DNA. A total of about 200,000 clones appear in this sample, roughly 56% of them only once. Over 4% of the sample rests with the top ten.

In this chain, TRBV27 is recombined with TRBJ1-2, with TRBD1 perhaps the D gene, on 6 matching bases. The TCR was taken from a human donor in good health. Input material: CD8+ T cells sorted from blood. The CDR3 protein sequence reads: CASREGGYGYTF. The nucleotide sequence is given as TGTGCCAGCAGGGAAGGGGGCTATGGCTACACCTTC.